This T cell receptor (beta chain) is from a study of CD8 T cells in Susac syndrome. RNA was extracted with the RNeasy kit, and a quantity of roughly 0.45 to 1 ug was reverse transcribed using random hexamers. immunoSEQ multiplex PCR amplified TCR beta CDR3 across 54 Vbeta, 13 Jbeta. TCRdb fed the immunoSEQ multiplex PCR reads into MiXCR, producing one record per CDR3 protein. The sample has around 140,000 distinct CDR3 sequences; roughly 80% are singletons. The germline V and J ends were trimmed by 7 bases and 4 bases, with 5 bases remaining between them. The CDR3 is 10 residues long. The V gene's germline CDR1 is MNHEY and CDR2 SMNVEV (reference sequence).

The genes are TRBV27 and TRBJ2-7; D is undetermined. The source of this sequence is a human donor with multiple sclerosis. Sequencing input: CD8+ T cells from PBMCs. The CDR3, as DNA: TGTGCCAGCATTCTATACGAGCAGTACTTC. Translated: CASILYEQYF.